The sequence of this T cell receptor beta chain was determined in a study of monozygotic twins with inflammatory bowel disease (dated 2019 in TCRdb). For the study in its entirety: The complete study included 28 monozygotic twin pairs: 19 IBD-discordant Danish pairs and nine German pairs, of which four were IBD-concordant and five were IBD-discordant. Each individual had, on average, about 151 000 unique TCRalpha sequences and 181 000 unique TCRbeta sequences available for analysis. The search for disease-associated traits relied mainly on comparing, within discordant pairs, IBD patients with their genetically identical healthy co-twins. On the study overall, not on this receptor specifically: Distinction between different T cell subtypes could not be achieved in the analysis. TCRbeta repertoire diversity, by inverse Simpson index, was decreased in IBD patients compared with their healthy co-twins. Background noise and inter-individual variability may have been introduced into the repertoires by the differing immunosuppressive treatments among patients. No single strong signal or clonotype linked to IBD turned up in the results, so the idea that one exists was not supported. Concordant and discordant twins showed no difference in repertoire similarity, possibly because of limited statistical power. Fewer clonotypes were shared with other individuals by IBD patients than by healthy twins, most markedly in patients showing signs of disease activity.

CDR1 and CDR2 (MNHEY, SMNVEV) derive from the germline V gene (reference sequence). From the cysteine through the phenylalanine, the CDR3 covers 16 amino acids. No DNA is listed. The library was prepared using 5' RACE. Preparation of each TCR library used approximately 4,000 ng of total RNA. For each sample, cDNA synthesis was carried out in eight separate reactions using SMARTScribe reverse transcriptase. During cDNA synthesis, template switching introduced unique molecular identifiers that contained a 6-nucleotide sample barcode. Two nested PCRs of about 15 and 9 cycles amplified the TCRalpha and TCRbeta cDNA, and bead purification followed each PCR. Before amplification, the cDNA was treated with uracil DNA-glycosylase and purified using the QIAquick PCR purification kit. The second PCR added Illumina TruSeq-compatible adapters along with sample-specific barcodes. Library quality and concentration were assessed using TapeStation and Qubit, and about 4.7 ng of each library was pooled. Sequencing of the pooled libraries was done on an Illumina HiSeq2500 single-index Rapid Run using custom sequencing primers and 2 x 100 bp reads. Per the authors' processing: MiGEC version 1.2.6 was used for UMI-based consensus assembly to correct PCR and sequencing errors. MiXCR version 2.1.1 was used for V(D)J alignment, clonotype assembly and CDR3 extraction. To normalise gene usage, clonotype sharing and MAIT/NKT TCR abundance, the top 1000, 10 000 and 20 000 clonotypes in each sample were analysed. Diversity was computed as the inverse Simpson index with the vegan R package after downsampling to 27 000 UMIs. Paired Mann-Whitney U tests were applied to discordant twin pairs, with Benjamini-Hochberg correction for multiple testing. TCRdb reprocessed the reads, and each CDR3 protein sequence is entered once, without DNA. TCRdb's processing, not the authors', yielded these V and J calls. The table kept for this sample lists around 450,000 distinct CDR3 sequences. The ten most abundant clones make up about 2.6% of the sample.

Of note for this clonotype: The antigen it recognizes is unknown.

From each donor, a 2.5 ml peripheral blood sample was collected into PAXgene tubes and kept at -80 degrees C. Total RNA was isolated from whole blood with the PAXgene blood miRNA kit on an automated QIAcube, without T cell sorting. Peripheral blood from monozygotic twin pairs concordant or discordant for inflammatory bowel disease was subjected to deep TCRalpha and TCRbeta repertoire profiling with unique molecular barcoding. Smoking habits were recorded for all twin pairs, and each individual was classified as a current, former or never smoker. This receptor chain uses TRBV27 and TRBJ2-2; the TCRdb call, TRBD1, lacks DNA for checking. Material: blood. This TCR was recovered from a human donor with ulcerative colitis or Crohn's disease, or a healthy co-twin of an affected twin (not recorded which). The CDR3 here reads CASSWFGGGRTGELFF.